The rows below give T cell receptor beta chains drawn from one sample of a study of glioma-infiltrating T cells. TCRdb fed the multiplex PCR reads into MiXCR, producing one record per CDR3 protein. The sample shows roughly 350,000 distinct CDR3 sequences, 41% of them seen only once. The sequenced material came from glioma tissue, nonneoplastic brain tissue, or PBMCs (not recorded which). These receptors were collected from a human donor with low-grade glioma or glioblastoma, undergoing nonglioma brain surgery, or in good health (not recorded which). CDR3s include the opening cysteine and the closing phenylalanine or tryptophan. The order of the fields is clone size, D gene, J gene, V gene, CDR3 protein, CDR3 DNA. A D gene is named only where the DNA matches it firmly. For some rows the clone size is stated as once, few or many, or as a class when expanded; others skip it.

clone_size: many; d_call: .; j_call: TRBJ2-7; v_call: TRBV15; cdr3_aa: CATSRDVGGSYEQYF; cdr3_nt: TGTGCCACCAGCAGAGATGTAGGGGGGTCCTACGAGCAGTACTTC
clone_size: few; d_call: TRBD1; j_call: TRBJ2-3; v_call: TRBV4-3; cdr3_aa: CASSQDPGQGGPDTQYF; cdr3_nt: TGCGCCAGCAGCCAAGATCCGGGACAGGGAGGTCCAGATACGCAGTATTTT
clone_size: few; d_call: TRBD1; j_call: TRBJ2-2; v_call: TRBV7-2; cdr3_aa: CASSRRDSYTGELFF; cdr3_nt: TGTGCCAGCAGCCGACGGGACAGCTACACCGGGGAGCTGTTTTTT
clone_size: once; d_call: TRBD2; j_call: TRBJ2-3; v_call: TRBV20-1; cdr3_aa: CNARDRLSGSKWLGTDTQYF; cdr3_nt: TGCAATGCTAGAGATCGGCTCAGCGGGAGTAAGTGGTTGGGCACAGATACGCAGTATTTT
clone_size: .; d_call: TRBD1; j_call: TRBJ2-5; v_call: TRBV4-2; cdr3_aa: CASSQGPGQGEETQYF; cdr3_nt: TGTGCCAGCAGCCAAGGGCCCGGACAGGGCGAGGAGACCCAGTACTTC
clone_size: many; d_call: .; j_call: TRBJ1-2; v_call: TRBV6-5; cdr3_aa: CASSYYPPDRPYGYTF; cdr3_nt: TGTGCCAGCAGTTACTACCCCCCCGACAGGCCCTATGGCTACACCTTC
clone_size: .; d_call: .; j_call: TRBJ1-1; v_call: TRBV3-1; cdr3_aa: CASSGDKGGMNTEAFF; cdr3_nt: TGTGCCAGCAGTGGGGACAAGGGCGGTATGAACACTGAAGCTTTCTTT
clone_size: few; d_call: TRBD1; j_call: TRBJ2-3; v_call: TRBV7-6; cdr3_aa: CASSPGWGQLSTDTQYF; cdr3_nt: TGTGCCAGCAGCCCGGGGTGGGGACAGCTAAGCACAGATACGCAGTATTTT
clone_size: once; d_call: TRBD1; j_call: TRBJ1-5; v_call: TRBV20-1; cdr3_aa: CSSRESGGQGWQPQHF; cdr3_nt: TGCAGTTCCAGAGAGTCGGGTGGACAGGGTTGGCAGCCCCAGCATTTT
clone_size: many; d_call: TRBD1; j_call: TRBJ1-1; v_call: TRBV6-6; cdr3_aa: CASSYNSGGTEAFF; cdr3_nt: TGTGCCAGCAGTTACAATTCAGGGGGCACTGAAGCTTTCTTT
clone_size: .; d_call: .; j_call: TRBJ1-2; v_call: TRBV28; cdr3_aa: CASSLSPYGYTF; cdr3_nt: TGTGCCAGCAGTTTATCCCCCTATGGCTACACCTTC
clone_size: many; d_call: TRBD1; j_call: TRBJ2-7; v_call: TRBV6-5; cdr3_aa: CASSYMQGVNEQYF; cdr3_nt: TGTGCCAGCAGTTACATGCAGGGGGTGAACGAGCAGTACTTC
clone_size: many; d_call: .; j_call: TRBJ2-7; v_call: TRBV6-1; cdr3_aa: CASREGQIHEQYF; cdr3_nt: TGTGCCAGCAGGGAGGGACAGATACACGAGCAGTACTTC
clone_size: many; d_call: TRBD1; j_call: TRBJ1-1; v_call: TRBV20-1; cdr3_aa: CSARGGRDRGTEAFF; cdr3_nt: TGCAGTGCTAGAGGAGGGCGGGACAGGGGCACTGAAGCTTTCTTT
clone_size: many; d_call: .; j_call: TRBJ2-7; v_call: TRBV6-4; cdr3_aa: CASSEDQALSYEQYF; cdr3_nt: TGTGCCAGCAGTGAGGATCAGGCTCTTTCCTACGAGCAGTACTTC
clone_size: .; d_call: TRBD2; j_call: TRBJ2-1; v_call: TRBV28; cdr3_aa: CASSPYGLANSYNEQFF; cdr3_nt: TGTGCCAGCAGCCCCTACGGACTAGCGAACTCCTACAATGAGCAGTTCTTC
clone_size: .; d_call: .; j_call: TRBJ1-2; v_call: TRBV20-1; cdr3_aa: CSARSRAAGYGYTF; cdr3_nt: TGCAGTGCTCGATCTAGGGCGGCGGGCTATGGCTACACCTTC
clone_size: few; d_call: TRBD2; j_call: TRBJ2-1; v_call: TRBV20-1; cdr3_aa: CSASSRGSGGNEQFF; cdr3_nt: TGCAGTGCCAGCAGCCGCGGGAGCGGTGGCAATGAGCAGTTCTTC
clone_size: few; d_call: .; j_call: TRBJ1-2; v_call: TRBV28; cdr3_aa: CASRGHPANYGYTF; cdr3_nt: TGTGCCAGCAGGGGACACCCAGCTAACTATGGCTACACCTTC
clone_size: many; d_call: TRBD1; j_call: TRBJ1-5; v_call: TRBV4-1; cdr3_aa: CASSQAPYRGLDQPQHF; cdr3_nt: TGCGCCAGCAGCCAAGCCCCCTACAGGGGGCTGGATCAGCCCCAGCATTTT
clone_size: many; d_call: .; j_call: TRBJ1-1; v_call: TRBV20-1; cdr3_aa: CSARKGGPNTEAFF; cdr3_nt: TGCAGTGCTCGAAAGGGGGGTCCAAACACTGAAGCTTTCTTT
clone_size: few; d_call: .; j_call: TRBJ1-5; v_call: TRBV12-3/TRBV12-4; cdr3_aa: CASSLGGLRPQHF; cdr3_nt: TGTGCCAGCAGTTTAGGGGGCCTGCGGCCCCAGCATTTT
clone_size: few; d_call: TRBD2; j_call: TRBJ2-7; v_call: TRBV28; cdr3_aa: CASTESTTTSGRSSYEQYF; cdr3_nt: TGTGCCAGCACCGAGAGTACAACGACTAGCGGAAGGAGCTCCTACGAGCAGTACTTC
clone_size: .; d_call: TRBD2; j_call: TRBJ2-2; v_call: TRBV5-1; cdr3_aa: CASSLVTSGYANTGELFF; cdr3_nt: TGCGCCAGCAGCTTGGTTACTAGCGGATACGCGAACACCGGGGAGCTGTTTTTT
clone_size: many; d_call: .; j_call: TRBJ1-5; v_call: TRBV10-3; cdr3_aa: CAISDSFNQPQHF; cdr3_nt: TGTGCCATCAGTGACAGTTTTAATCAGCCCCAGCATTTT
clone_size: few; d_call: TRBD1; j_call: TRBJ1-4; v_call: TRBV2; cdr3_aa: CASSATGVHEKLFF; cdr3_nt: TGTGCCAGCAGCGCGACAGGGGTCCACGAAAAACTGTTTTTT
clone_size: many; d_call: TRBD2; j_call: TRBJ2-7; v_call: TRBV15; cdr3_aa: CATSSTGGSREQYF; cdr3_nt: TGTGCCACCAGCAGTACGGGAGGGTCCCGCGAGCAGTACTTC
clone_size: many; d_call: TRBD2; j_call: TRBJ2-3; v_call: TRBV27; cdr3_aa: CASTPGLANTDTQYF; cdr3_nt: TGTGCCAGCACCCCGGGACTAGCAAACACAGATACGCAGTATTTT
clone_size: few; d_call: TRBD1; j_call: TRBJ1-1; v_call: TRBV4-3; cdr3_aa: CASSPSTGFNEAFF; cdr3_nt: TGCGCCAGCAGCCCCTCGACAGGGTTTAATGAAGCTTTCTTT
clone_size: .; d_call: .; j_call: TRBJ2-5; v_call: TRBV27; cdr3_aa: CASRPLGFQETQYF; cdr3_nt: TGTGCCAGCAGGCCCCTGGGGTTTCAAGAGACCCAGTACTTC
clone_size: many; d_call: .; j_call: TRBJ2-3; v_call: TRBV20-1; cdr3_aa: CSAGTQSRDTQYF; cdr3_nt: TGCAGTGCGGGGACACAAAGTAGGGATACGCAGTATTTT
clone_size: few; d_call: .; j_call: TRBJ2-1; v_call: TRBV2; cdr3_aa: CASAREHYNEQFF; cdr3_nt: TGTGCCAGCGCGAGGGAGCACTACAATGAGCAGTTCTTC
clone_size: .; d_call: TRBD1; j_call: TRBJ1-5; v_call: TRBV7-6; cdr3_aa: CASSKEAGGGLTNQPQHF; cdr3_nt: TGTGCCAGCAGCAAAGAGGCAGGGGGCGGTCTTACCAATCAGCCCCAGCATTTT
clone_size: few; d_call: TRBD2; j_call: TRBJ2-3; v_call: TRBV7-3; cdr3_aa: CASSSLAGGPRDTQYF; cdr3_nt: TGTGCCAGCAGCTCTCTAGCGGGAGGGCCGAGAGATACGCAGTATTTT
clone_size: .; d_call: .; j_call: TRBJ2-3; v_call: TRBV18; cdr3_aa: CASSPPGQNTQYF; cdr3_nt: TGTGCCAGCTCACCGCCGGGACAAAATACGCAGTATTTT
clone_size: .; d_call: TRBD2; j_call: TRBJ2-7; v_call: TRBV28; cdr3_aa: CGSSFSPSGRDEQYF; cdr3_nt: TGTGGCAGCAGTTTCTCGCCTAGCGGAAGGGACGAGCAGTACTTC
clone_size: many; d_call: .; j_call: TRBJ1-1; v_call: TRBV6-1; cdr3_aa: CASSEQGGNTEAFF; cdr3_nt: TGTGCCAGCAGTGAACAGGGTGGGAACACTGAAGCTTTCTTT
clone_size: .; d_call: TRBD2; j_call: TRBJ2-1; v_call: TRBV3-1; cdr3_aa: CASSQDPSGRGQFF; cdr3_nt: TGTGCCAGCAGCCAAGATCCTAGCGGGAGGGGGCAGTTCTTC
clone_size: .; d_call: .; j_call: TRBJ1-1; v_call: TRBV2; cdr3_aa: CASRGTNTEALF; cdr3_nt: TGTGCCAGCAGGGGGACGAACACTGAAGCTCTCTTT
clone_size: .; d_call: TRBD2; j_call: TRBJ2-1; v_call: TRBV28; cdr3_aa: CASILGLAGGPVYNGQFF; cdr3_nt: TGTGCCAGCATCTTGGGACTAGCGGGAGGCCCTGTCTACAATGGGCAGTTCTTC
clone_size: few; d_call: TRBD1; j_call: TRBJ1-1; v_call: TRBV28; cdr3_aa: CASSLPDFWTGDTEAFF; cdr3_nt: TGTGCCAGCAGTTTACCCGATTTCTGGACAGGGGACACTGAAGCTTTCTTT
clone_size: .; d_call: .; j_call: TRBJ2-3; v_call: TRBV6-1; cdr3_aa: CASSKRTFTDTQYF; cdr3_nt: TGTGCCAGCAGTAAACGGACCTTCACAGATACGCAGTATTTT
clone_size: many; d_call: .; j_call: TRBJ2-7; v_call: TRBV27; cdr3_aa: CASSKEGSLHYEQYF; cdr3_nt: TGTGCCAGCAGTAAGGAGGGGAGTCTCCACTACGAGCAGTACTTC
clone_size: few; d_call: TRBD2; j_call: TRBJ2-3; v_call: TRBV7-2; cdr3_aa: CASSLGLSGRFPDTQYF; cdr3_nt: TGTGCCAGCAGCTTAGGACTCAGCGGGAGATTCCCAGATACGCAGTATTTT
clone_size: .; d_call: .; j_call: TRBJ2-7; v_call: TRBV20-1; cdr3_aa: CSAREPPGTYEQYF; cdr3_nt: TGCAGTGCTAGAGAGCCCCCAGGAACCTACGAGCAGTACTTC
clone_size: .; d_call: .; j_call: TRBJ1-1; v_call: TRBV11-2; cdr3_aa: CASSLSYHRRFDTEAFF; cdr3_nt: TGTGCCAGCAGCTTGAGCTACCACAGGCGTTTTGACACTGAAGCTTTCTTT
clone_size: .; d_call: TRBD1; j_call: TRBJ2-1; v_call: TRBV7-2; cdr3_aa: CASSLSGTGGNNEQFF; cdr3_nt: TGTGCCAGCAGCTTATCCGGGACAGGAGGTAACAATGAGCAGTTCTTC
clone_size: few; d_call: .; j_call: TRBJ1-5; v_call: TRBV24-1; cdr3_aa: CATSDSSGLQPQHF; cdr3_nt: TGTGCCACCAGTGATTCTTCAGGGTTACAGCCCCAGCATTTT
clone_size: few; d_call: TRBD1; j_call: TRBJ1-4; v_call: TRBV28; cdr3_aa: CASSLGDRGYNEKLFF; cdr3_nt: TGTGCCAGCAGTTTGGGGGACAGGGGGTACAATGAAAAACTGTTTTTT
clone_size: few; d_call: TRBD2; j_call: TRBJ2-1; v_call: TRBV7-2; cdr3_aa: CASSSTSAPYNEQFF; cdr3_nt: TGTGCCAGCAGCTCGACTAGCGCCCCCTACAATGAGCAGTTCTTC
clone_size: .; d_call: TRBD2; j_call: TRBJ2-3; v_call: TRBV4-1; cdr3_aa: CASSPQRRGGIGIHGDTQYF; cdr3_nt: TGCGCCAGCAGCCCCCAGAGGCGGGGGGGAATCGGGATTCATGGAGATACGCAGTATTTT
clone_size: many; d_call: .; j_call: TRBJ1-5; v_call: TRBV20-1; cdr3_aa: CSARDRQLNQPQHF; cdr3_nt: TGCAGTGCTAGAGATCGGCAGCTCAATCAGCCCCAGCATTTT
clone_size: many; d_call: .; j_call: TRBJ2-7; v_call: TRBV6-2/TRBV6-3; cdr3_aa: CASSYVAVTYEQYF; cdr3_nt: TGTGCCAGCAGTTACGTGGCAGTGACCTACGAGCAGTACTTC
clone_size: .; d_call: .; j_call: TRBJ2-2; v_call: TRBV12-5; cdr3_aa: CASGSGNTGELFF; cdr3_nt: TGTGCTAGTGGATCAGGGAACACCGGGGAGCTGTTTTTT
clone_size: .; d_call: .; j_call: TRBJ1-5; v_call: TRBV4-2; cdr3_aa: CASSQGTRSQPQHF; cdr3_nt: TGTGCCAGCAGCCAAGGGACGAGGTCGCAGCCCCAGCATTTT
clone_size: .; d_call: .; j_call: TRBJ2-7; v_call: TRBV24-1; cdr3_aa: CATSDFTGIPYEQYF; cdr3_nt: TGTGCCACCAGTGATTTTACAGGGATCCCCTACGAGCAGTACTTC
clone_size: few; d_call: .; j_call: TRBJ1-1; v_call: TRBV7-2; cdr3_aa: CASSQGLRLLRVSLDTEAFF; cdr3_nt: TGTGCCAGCAGCCAAGGGCTAAGGCTCCTACGAGTCTCTTTGGACACTGAAGCTTTCTTT
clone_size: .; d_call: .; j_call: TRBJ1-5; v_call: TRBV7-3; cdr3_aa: CASSLKSDGRLGQPQHF; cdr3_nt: TGTGCCAGCAGCTTAAAGTCGGACGGACGATTGGGTCAGCCCCAGCATTTT
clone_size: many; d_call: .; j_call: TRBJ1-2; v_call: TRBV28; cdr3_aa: CATVITGAVYGYTF; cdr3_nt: TGTGCCACCGTCATAACGGGGGCCGTCTATGGCTACACCTTC
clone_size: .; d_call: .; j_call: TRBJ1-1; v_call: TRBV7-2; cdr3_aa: CASSLGLGGSPLGAFF; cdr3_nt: TGTGCCAGCAGCTTAGGGCTGGGAGGTTCACCATTGGGAGCTTTCTTT